The entry below gives a single T cell receptor (beta chain) sequence along with its context. V was cut by 2 bases and J by 11 bases, with 10 bases left in between. The CDR3 sequence is 11 residues long. The V gene's germline CDR1 is GTSNPN and CDR2 SVGIG (reference sequence). The data stem from a study of blood T cell repertoires in COVID-19. Study at large: Whether acute or convalescent, the COVID-19 samples came from the United States, Italy and Spain. PBMCs, B-cell-depleted T cells, or T cells were the source of the cDNA or gDNA that made up the material.

Seattle participants joined during active infection and were tracked over time. Original handling: Estimated nucleated cell counts came from reference gene primer amplification. The protocol was immunoSEQ multiplex PCR, while the TCRdb copy is restricted to in-frame clones and leaves out a portion. The V and J calls and the clone size are those of that table, but D and trimming were determined from the DNA. This table has 55,000 or so clones, roughly 89% appearing once. The chain recombines TRBV30 with TRBJ1-5, with a possible D match to TRBD1 (6 bases). Sample: peripheral blood. This TCR was recovered from a man in his forties or fifties with COVID-19, enrolled during active disease. The CDR3 nucleotides read TGTGCCTGGAGTCAGGGGTGGGCCCAGCATTTT. Its translation: CAWSQGWAQHF. Together with reference TRBV30 and TRBJ1-5, the CDR3 gives the full variable domain: SQTIHQWPATLVQPVGSPLSLECTVEGTSNPNLYWYRQAAGRGLQLLFYSVGIGQISSEVPQNLSASRPQDRQFILSSKKLLLSDSGFYLCAWSQGWAQHFGDGTRLSIL.